The clone carrying this T cell receptor beta chain has at least ten counts. The antigen remains unidentified. CDR3 length: 18 residues. Germline-derived CDR1 and CDR2 are GTSNPN and SVGIG (reference sequence). V lost 5 bases and J lost 0; bases outside the gene matches: 17. This record comes from a study of T cells in Graves' hyperthyroidism and ophthalmopathy. Study summary: Initial diagnosis, before any treatment, was when peripheral blood was collected.

Uncontrolled infection, other autoimmune disease, pregnancy or lactation disqualified patients from enrolment. The study, taken as a whole, reports: The model foresaw ophthalmopathy a median around 6 months prior to onset. Expanded thyroid clonotypes (above 0.001) were mostly also found in blood.

Amplified regions were TCR beta CDR3 sequences from RNA transcripts. In the first-round RT-PCR of the TCR CDR3, the HTBI primer set was used. TCRdb re-analysed the multiplex PCR reads in MiXCR, keeping a single row per CDR3 protein. The sample consists of more than 300,000 distinct CDR3 sequences, about 15% of them appearing once. This sequence was found in a woman in her twenties or thirties with Graves' ophthalmopathy. The sequenced material came from blood. The chain recombines TRBV30 with TRBJ2-3; 7 bases are a match to TRBD2. The CDR3 loop is CAWGGGPTGSRSTDTQYF. The CDR3, as DNA: TGTGCCTGGGGGGGGGGACCTACAGGAAGCCGTAGCACAGATACGCAGTATTTT.